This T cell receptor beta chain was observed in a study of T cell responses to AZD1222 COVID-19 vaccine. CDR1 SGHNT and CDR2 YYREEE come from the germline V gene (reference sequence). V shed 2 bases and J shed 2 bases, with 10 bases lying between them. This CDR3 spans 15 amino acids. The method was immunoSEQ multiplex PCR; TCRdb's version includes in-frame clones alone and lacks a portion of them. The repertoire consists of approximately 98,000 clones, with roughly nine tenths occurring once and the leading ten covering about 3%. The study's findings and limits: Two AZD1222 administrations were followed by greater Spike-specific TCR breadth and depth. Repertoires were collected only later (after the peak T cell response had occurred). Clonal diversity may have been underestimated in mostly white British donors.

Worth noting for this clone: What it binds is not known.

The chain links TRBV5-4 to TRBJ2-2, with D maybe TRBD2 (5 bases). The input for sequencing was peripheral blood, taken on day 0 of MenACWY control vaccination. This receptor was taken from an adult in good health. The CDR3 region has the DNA TGTGCCAGCAGCTTAATGGACTTCAACACCGGGGAGCTGTTTTTT. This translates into CASSLMDFNTGELFF.